The rows below give T cell receptor beta chains drawn from one sample of a study of blood T cell repertoires in COVID-19. The assay was immunoSEQ multiplex PCR, and TCRdb's table has in-frame clones only and misses some. The data hold 130,000 to 150,000 clones, with around 80% observed a single time. The specimen sequenced was peripheral blood. These receptors originate from a man between 60 and 70 years old with acute or convalescent COVID-19. CDR3s include the opening cysteine and the closing phenylalanine or tryptophan. The D gene is left open where the match is weak. The listing skips clone size in some rows; elsewhere it reads once, few, many or a size class.

v_call: TRBV2; clone_size: .; j_call: TRBJ2-6; d_call: .; cdr3_aa: CASSEARSGSGANVLTF; cdr3_nt: TGTGCCAGCAGTGAAGCGAGATCAGGGTCGGGGGCCAACGTCCTGACTTTC
v_call: TRBV30; clone_size: .; j_call: TRBJ1-2; d_call: .; cdr3_aa: CAWSPGYGYTF; cdr3_nt: TGTGCCTGGAGTCCGGGTTATGGCTACACCTTC
v_call: TRBV3-1/TRBV3-2; clone_size: once; j_call: TRBJ1-2; d_call: .; cdr3_aa: CASSQGLNGYTF; cdr3_nt: TGTGCCAGCAGCCAAGGGCTCAACGGCTACACCTTC
v_call: TRBV10-3; clone_size: .; j_call: TRBJ2-3; d_call: TRBD2; cdr3_aa: CAISIKPGLAGGDTQYF; cdr3_nt: TGTGCCATCAGCATAAAACCGGGACTAGCGGGAGGAGATACGCAGTATTTT
v_call: TRBV4-1; clone_size: few; j_call: TRBJ2-7; d_call: TRBD1; cdr3_aa: CASSQGTGLNEQYF; cdr3_nt: TGCGCCAGCAGCCAAGGGACAGGGTTGAACGAGCAGTACTTC
v_call: TRBV11-2; clone_size: .; j_call: TRBJ2-1; d_call: TRBD2; cdr3_aa: CASSLASGNYNEQFF; cdr3_nt: TGTGCCAGCAGCTTAGCTAGCGGGAACTACAATGAGCAGTTCTTC
v_call: TRBV6-5; clone_size: .; j_call: TRBJ2-1; d_call: .; cdr3_aa: CASRKTTPSEQFF; cdr3_nt: TGTGCCAGCAGGAAGACTACGCCTAGCGAGCAGTTCTTC
v_call: TRBV2; clone_size: .; j_call: TRBJ2-5; d_call: .; cdr3_aa: CASSEPEVRVPQPQEETQYF; cdr3_nt: TGTGCCAGCAGTGAACCTGAGGTCAGGGTTCCCCAGCCACAAGAAGAGACCCAGTACTTC
v_call: TRBV27; clone_size: .; j_call: TRBJ2-7; d_call: .; cdr3_aa: CASSFAGKPYEQYF; cdr3_nt: TGTGCCAGCAGTTTTGCAGGCAAGCCCTACGAGCAGTACTTC
v_call: TRBV7-8; clone_size: few; j_call: TRBJ1-1; d_call: .; cdr3_aa: CASSPLYGPMNTEAFF; cdr3_nt: TGTGCCAGCAGCCCTTTGTATGGGCCGATGAACACTGAAGCTTTCTTT
v_call: TRBV7-3; clone_size: .; j_call: TRBJ2-1; d_call: TRBD2; cdr3_aa: CASSLGTSDYNEQFF; cdr3_nt: TGTGCCAGCAGCTTAGGGACTAGCGATTACAATGAGCAGTTCTTC
v_call: TRBV5-4; clone_size: .; j_call: TRBJ2-6; d_call: .; cdr3_aa: CASREDSFNSGANVLTF; cdr3_nt: TGTGCCAGCAGAGAGGACAGCTTTAACTCTGGGGCCAACGTCCTGACTTTC
v_call: TRBV7-8; clone_size: .; j_call: TRBJ2-3; d_call: TRBD1; cdr3_aa: CASSQDRGLFSSTDTQYF; cdr3_nt: TGTGCCAGCAGCCAGGACAGGGGATTATTTTCTAGCACAGATACGCAGTATTTT
v_call: TRBV6-5; clone_size: once; j_call: TRBJ1-5; d_call: TRBD1; cdr3_aa: CASSRDRGNQPQHF; cdr3_nt: TGTGCCAGCAGCCGCGACAGGGGGAACCAGCCCCAGCATTTT
v_call: TRBV15; clone_size: few; j_call: TRBJ2-5; d_call: .; cdr3_aa: CATSRDPVETQYF; cdr3_nt: TGTGCCACCAGCAGAGATCCAGTCGAGACCCAGTACTTC
v_call: TRBV10-2; clone_size: .; j_call: TRBJ2-1; d_call: TRBD2; cdr3_aa: CASSAGGMHNEQFF; cdr3_nt: TGCGCCAGCAGTGCCGGGGGGATGCACAATGAGCAGTTCTTC
v_call: TRBV5-1; clone_size: few; j_call: TRBJ2-1; d_call: .; cdr3_aa: CASSFARVNEQFF; cdr3_nt: TGCGCCAGCAGCTTCGCCAGGGTGAATGAGCAGTTCTTC
v_call: TRBV7-8; clone_size: few; j_call: TRBJ2-2; d_call: TRBD2; cdr3_aa: CASSSNPGLAVTGELFF; cdr3_nt: TGTGCCAGCAGCTCGAATCCGGGACTAGCGGTCACCGGGGAGCTGTTTTTT
v_call: TRBV27; clone_size: .; j_call: TRBJ2-1; d_call: TRBD1; cdr3_aa: CASTELAGTGDFKQFF; cdr3_nt: TGTGCCAGCACTGAACTGGCCGGGACAGGGGACTTTAAGCAGTTCTTC
v_call: TRBV2; clone_size: few; j_call: TRBJ1-6; d_call: .; cdr3_aa: CASSERQSNSPLHF; cdr3_nt: TGTGCCAGCAGTGAAAGACAGTCCAATTCACCCCTCCACTTT
v_call: TRBV7-8; clone_size: .; j_call: TRBJ1-4; d_call: .; cdr3_aa: CASSQHRVRSEKLFF; cdr3_nt: TGTGCCAGCAGCCAGCACAGGGTTCGTAGTGAAAAACTGTTTTTT
v_call: TRBV30; clone_size: once; j_call: TRBJ2-5; d_call: .; cdr3_aa: CAWSEDNIQETQYF; cdr3_nt: TGTGCCTGGAGCGAGGACAATATCCAAGAGACCCAGTACTTC
v_call: TRBV11-2; clone_size: .; j_call: TRBJ2-5; d_call: TRBD2; cdr3_aa: CASSFSSGTQETQYF; cdr3_nt: TGTGCCAGCAGCTTCTCTAGCGGGACCCAAGAGACCCAGTACTTC
v_call: TRBV24-1; clone_size: once; j_call: TRBJ2-1; d_call: .; cdr3_aa: CATSDGAGYYNEQFF; cdr3_nt: TGTGCCACCAGTGATGGGGCCGGTTATTACAATGAGCAGTTCTTC
v_call: TRBV5-1; clone_size: .; j_call: TRBJ2-1; d_call: .; cdr3_aa: CASSLEGNSYNEQFF; cdr3_nt: TGCGCCAGCAGCTTGGAGGGGAATTCTTACAATGAGCAGTTCTTC
v_call: TRBV30; clone_size: .; j_call: TRBJ1-6; d_call: .; cdr3_aa: CAWSVQGWNSPLHF; cdr3_nt: TGTGCCTGGAGTGTACAGGGATGGAATTCACCCCTCCACTTT
v_call: TRBV7-9; clone_size: .; j_call: TRBJ2-3; d_call: TRBD2; cdr3_aa: CASSATSGRLDTQYF; cdr3_nt: TGTGCCAGCAGCGCGACTAGCGGGAGACTGGATACGCAGTATTTT
v_call: TRBV11-3; clone_size: .; j_call: TRBJ2-2; d_call: TRBD1; cdr3_aa: CASSWGQGTGELFF; cdr3_nt: TGTGCCAGCAGCTGGGGACAGGGCACCGGGGAGCTGTTTTTT
v_call: TRBV23-1; clone_size: .; j_call: TRBJ2-7; d_call: .; cdr3_aa: CASSQSPGNSYEQYF; cdr3_nt: TGCGCCAGCAGTCAATCGCCAGGGAACTCCTACGAGCAGTACTTC
v_call: TRBV2; clone_size: .; j_call: TRBJ2-7; d_call: TRBD1; cdr3_aa: CASSVGQGRYEQYF; cdr3_nt: TGTGCCAGCAGTGTGGGACAGGGACGCTACGAGCAGTACTTC
v_call: TRBV29-1; clone_size: .; j_call: TRBJ2-1; d_call: .; cdr3_aa: CSGETGQSLYNEQFF; cdr3_nt: TGCAGCGGGGAAACCGGACAGTCCCTATACAATGAGCAGTTCTTC
v_call: TRBV3-1/TRBV3-2; clone_size: .; j_call: TRBJ2-7; d_call: TRBD1; cdr3_aa: CASTPGGFFEQYF; cdr3_nt: TGTGCCAGCACGCCAGGGGGTTTTTTCGAGCAGTACTTC
v_call: TRBV25-1; clone_size: .; j_call: TRBJ1-4; d_call: .; cdr3_aa: CASSPPQTGFTEKLFF; cdr3_nt: TGTGCCAGCAGTCCTCCTCAAACGGGGTTTACTGAAAAACTGTTTTTT
v_call: TRBV10-2; clone_size: .; j_call: TRBJ2-2; d_call: .; cdr3_aa: CASMYLRGMGTGELFF; cdr3_nt: TGCGCCAGCATGTATTTGCGAGGGATGGGGACCGGGGAGCTGTTTTTT
v_call: TRBV10-2; clone_size: .; j_call: TRBJ2-1; d_call: TRBD2; cdr3_aa: CASSEQAGGPYNEQFF; cdr3_nt: TGCGCCAGCAGTGAGCAGGCGGGAGGCCCCTACAATGAGCAGTTCTTC
v_call: TRBV5-1; clone_size: .; j_call: TRBJ2-5; d_call: .; cdr3_aa: CASSLERALQETQYF; cdr3_nt: TGCGCCAGCAGCTTGGAGAGGGCGTTACAAGAGACCCAGTACTTC
v_call: TRBV11-2; clone_size: .; j_call: TRBJ2-7; d_call: TRBD1; cdr3_aa: CASSLAQGALYEQYF; cdr3_nt: TGTGCCAGCAGCTTAGCCCAGGGGGCGCTCTACGAGCAGTACTTC
v_call: TRBV10-3; clone_size: .; j_call: TRBJ1-3; d_call: .; cdr3_aa: CAISDNRAENTIYF; cdr3_nt: TGTGCCATCAGTGATAACAGGGCCGAAAACACCATATATTTT
v_call: TRBV28; clone_size: few; j_call: TRBJ2-7; d_call: .; cdr3_aa: CASGPSYEQYF; cdr3_nt: TGTGCCAGCGGGCCTTCCTACGAGCAGTACTTC
v_call: TRBV18; clone_size: .; j_call: TRBJ1-2; d_call: .; cdr3_aa: CASSPGTHANYGYTF; cdr3_nt: TGTGCCAGCTCACCAGGGACACACGCTAACTATGGCTACACCTTC
v_call: TRBV18; clone_size: .; j_call: TRBJ1-5; d_call: TRBD1; cdr3_aa: CASSPGTAQPQHF; cdr3_nt: TGTGCCAGCTCACCCGGGACAGCTCAGCCCCAGCATTTT
v_call: TRBV5-1; clone_size: .; j_call: TRBJ1-6; d_call: TRBD1; cdr3_aa: CASSQGQLSSPLHF; cdr3_nt: TGCGCCAGCAGCCAGGGACAGCTTTCCTCACCCCTCCACTTT
v_call: TRBV7-6; clone_size: .; j_call: TRBJ2-7; d_call: .; cdr3_aa: CASSLVETGGGEQYF; cdr3_nt: TGTGCCAGCAGCTTAGTGGAGACAGGAGGCGGAGAGCAGTACTTC
v_call: TRBV7-6; clone_size: .; j_call: TRBJ2-7; d_call: TRBD2; cdr3_aa: CASSLSGSFYEQYF; cdr3_nt: TGTGCCAGCAGCTTAAGCGGGAGCTTCTACGAGCAGTACTTC
v_call: TRBV28; clone_size: few; j_call: TRBJ1-5; d_call: TRBD1; cdr3_aa: CASTGAGFNQPQHF; cdr3_nt: TGTGCCAGTACAGGGGCGGGGTTCAATCAGCCCCAGCATTTT
v_call: TRBV7-9; clone_size: .; j_call: TRBJ2-1; d_call: .; cdr3_aa: CASSPLDRVRDEQFF; cdr3_nt: TGTGCCAGCAGCCCGCTGGACAGAGTTAGGGATGAGCAGTTCTTC
v_call: TRBV7-6; clone_size: few; j_call: TRBJ2-5; d_call: TRBD2; cdr3_aa: CASRRTSGGGGTQYF; cdr3_nt: TGTGCCAGCAGGAGGACTAGCGGGGGCGGGGGGACCCAGTACTTC